This TCR beta chain was observed in a study of blood T cell repertoires in COVID-19. Background on the study: Sources were T cells, B-cell-depleted T cells, or PBMCs; the material itself was cDNA or gDNA.

This CDR3 comprises 14 residues. Germline V gene data show CDR1 as SGHNT and CDR2 as YENEEA. The V and J ends lost 1 base and 3 bases respectively, with 10 bases between them. Sequencing was performed with immunoSEQ multiplex PCR; in TCRdb, only in-frame clones are kept and a portion is missing. The repertoire holds over 120,000 clones, 84% seen once, with roughly 10% in the top ten. The V and J genes are TRBV11-3 and TRBJ2-7, with D tentatively TRBD1 (5 bases). The source is a man aged 55 to 70 with active or convalescent COVID-19. Sequencing used peripheral blood. The CDR3 spells CASSLGPTVYEQYF. CDR3 sequence (DNA): TGTGCCAGCAGCTTAGGCCCGACAGTCTACGAGCAGTACTTC. The variable domain in full, with the rest retrieved from reference TRBV11-3 and TRBJ2-7, is EAGVVQSPRYKIIEKKQPVAFWCNPISGHNTLYWYLQNLGQGPELLIRYENEEAVDDSQLPKDRFSAERLKGVDSTLKIQPAELGDSAVYLCASSLGPTVYEQYFGPGTRLTVT.